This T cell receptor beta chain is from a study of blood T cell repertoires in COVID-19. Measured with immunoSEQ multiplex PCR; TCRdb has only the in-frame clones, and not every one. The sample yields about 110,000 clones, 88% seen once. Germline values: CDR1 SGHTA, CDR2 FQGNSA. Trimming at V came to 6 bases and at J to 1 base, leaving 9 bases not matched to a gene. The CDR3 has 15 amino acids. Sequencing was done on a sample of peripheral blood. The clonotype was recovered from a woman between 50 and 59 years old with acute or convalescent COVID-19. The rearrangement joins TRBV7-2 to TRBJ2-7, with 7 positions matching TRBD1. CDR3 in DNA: TGTGCCAGCAGTTTGAGCAGGGGGATTTCCTACGAGCAGTACTTC. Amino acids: CASSLSRGISYEQYF.